Below, 27 T cell receptor beta chains from the same sample are listed, as sequenced in a study of a mutant IDH1 vaccine in newly diagnosed glioma. Method: immunoSEQ multiplex PCR; TCRdb's copy keeps in-frame clones and lacks some. This table has over 75,000 clones, around 80% appearing once. Time point here: baseline, week 1 (first vaccination visit). Treatment meaning: pre-vaccination baseline after standard-of-care therapy. Sequencing used PBMCs, obtained from a glioma patient treated with radiotherapy, temozolomide or both. These receptor sequences come from a man aged 40-49 years with glioma.

The chain uses TRBV11-2 and TRBJ2-1, with 7 bases lining up with TRBD2. Unmatched junction bases numbered 7, after V lost 5 bases and J lost 3 bases. The CDR3 has 15 residues. Germline CDR1 is SGHAT and CDR2 is FQNNGV. CDR3 nucleotide sequence: TGTGCCAGCAGCCGGAGGAGGGAGGGCTACAATGAGCAGTTCTTC. Protein: CASSRRREGYNEQFF. Drawing the rest from reference TRBV11-2 and TRBJ2-1, the complete variable domain is EAGVAQSPRYKIIEKRQSVAFWCNPISGHATLYWYQQILGQGPKLLIQFQNNGVVDDSQLPKDRFSAERLKGVDSTLKIQPAKLEDSAVYLCASSRRREGYNEQFFGPGTRLTVL.

The chain combines TRBV6-6 with TRBJ1-2; D is unclear. The CDR3 has 11 residues. V lost 6 bases and J lost 6, with 8 bases in between. Germline CDR1 MNHNY, CDR2 SVGAGI (reference sequence). In nucleotides, the CDR3 is TGTGCCAGCAGCTTAGCCGATGGCTACACCTTC. This translates into CASSLADGYTF.

The rearrangement uses TRBV7-9 and TRBJ2-5, with a possible D match to TRBD1 (6 bases). The CDR3 length is 12 residues. V lost 6 bases and J lost 5, with 10 bases in between. Germline V lookup: CDR1 SEHNR, CDR2 FQNEAQ (reference sequence). CDR3: CASSPRGETQYF. The DNA for the CDR3 is TGTGCCAGCAGTCCTAGGGGGGAGACCCAGTACTTC. The complete variable domain, with remaining parts taken from reference TRBV7-9 and TRBJ2-5, reads DTGVSQNPRHKITKRGQNVTFRCDPISEHNRLYWYRQTLGQGPEFLTYFQNEAQLEKSRLLSDRFSAERPKGSFSTLEIQRTEQGDSAMYLCASSPRGETQYFGPGTRLLVL.

Regarding this clone: This specimen includes other DNA sequences encoding the same CDR3. The rearrangement uses TRBV5-4 and TRBJ2-7; 7 bases align to TRBD1. There are 15 residues in the CDR3. V gave up 0 bases and J gave up 2 bases; unmatched junction bases: 5. Germline V CDR1 and CDR2: SGHNT, YYREEE (reference sequence). This chain's CDR3 is CASSLAGQGAYEQYF. The CDR3, as DNA: TGTGCCAGCAGCTTGGCCGGGCAGGGGGCCTACGAGCAGTACTTC.

The V call is TRBV4-1, the J call TRBJ1-4; 7 nucleotides align to TRBD1. With V trimmed by 0 bases and J by 10 bases, 8 bases remained unmatched. CDR3 length equals 15 residues. Per germline, CDR1 MGHRA and CDR2 YSYEKL. The CDR3 reads CASSQEVNRGGKLFF. The CDR3 nucleotides are TGCGCCAGCAGCCAAGAGGTTAACAGGGGCGGAAAACTGTTTTTT.

The chain recombines TRBV6-6 with TRBJ1-2, with D maybe TRBD1 (6 bases). V lost 2 bases, J lost 6 bases, and 16 bases lay in between. The CDR3 totals 15 residues. The germline V gene encodes CDR1 MNHNY and CDR2 SVGAGI (reference sequence). The CDR3 spells CASSYLGGGENGYTF. CDR3 nucleotide sequence: TGTGCCAGCAGTTACCTGGGGGGCGGCGAAAATGGCTACACCTTC.

The chain is built from TRBV19 and TRBJ2-3; the D is unclear. Germline V gene data show CDR1 as LNHDA and CDR2 as SQIVND (reference sequence). The V gene lost 3 bases and the J gene lost 5 bases, with 3 bases spanning the gap. The CDR3 is 11 amino acids. CDR3 sequence: CASSMIDTQYF. CDR3 DNA sequence: TGTGCCAGTAGTATGATAGATACGCAGTATTTT.

This clone was seen a few times. The V and J genes are TRBV5-4 and TRBJ1-2; D gene uncertain. Germline V CDR1 and CDR2: SGHNT, YYREEE (reference sequence). CDR3 size: 13 residues. The V end was cut by 0 bases, the J end by 6 bases, with 9 bases between. CDR3 in amino acids: CASSLEQIHGYTF. The CDR3 nucleotides are TGTGCCAGCAGCTTGGAACAAATCCATGGCTACACCTTC. Filled out from reference TRBV5-4 and TRBJ1-2, the complete variable domain reads ETGVTQSPTHLIKTRGQQVTLRCSSQSGHNTVSWYQQALGQGPQFIFQYYREEENGRGNFPPRFSGLQFPNYSSELNVNALELDDSALYLCASSLEQIHGYTFGSGTRLTVV.

The CDR3 sequence: CASSSGLADQGQYF. In DNA, the CDR3 is TGCGCCAGCAGCTCTGGACTAGCGGATCAAGGGCAGTATTTT. The V gene is TRBV5-1, the J gene TRBJ2-3; 10 bases are a match to TRBD2. The CDR3 is made up of 14 amino acids. V was pared by 3 bases and J by 11 bases, with 9 bases of the junction left unmatched. The V gene's germline CDR1 is SGHRS and CDR2 YFSETQ.

V usage is TRBV5-5 and J usage is TRBJ2-2, with D possibly matching TRBD2 (6 bases). This CDR3 contains 15 residues. V lost 2 bases and J 13 bases, leaving 21 bases between the germline ends. Germline V gene lookup returns CDR1 SGHKS and CDR2 YYEKEE (reference sequence). The chain's CDR3 is CASSFSTQGGVGLFF. CDR3 bases: TGTGCCAGCAGCTTTTCCACCCAGGGCGGGGTAGGGCTGTTTTTT. The variable domain in full, completed from reference TRBV5-5 and TRBJ2-2, reads DAGVTQSPTHLIKTRGQQVTLRCSPISGHKSVSWYQQVLGQGPQFIFQYYEKEERGRGNFPDRFSARQFPNYSSELNVNALLLGDSALYLCASSFSTQGGVGLFFGEGSRLTVL.

The chain uses TRBV6-5 and TRBJ2-5; D perhaps matches TRBD2 (5 bases). CDR1 is MNHEY and CDR2 is SVGAGI in the germline V gene. CDR3 length: 13 residues. Trimming stripped 0 bases from V and 11 bases from J, with 13 bases between. The CDR3 region is CASSYSEGLGQYF. DNA for the CDR3: TGTGCCAGCAGTTACTCCGAGGGCCTGGGGCAGTACTTC.

This clone occurred once. The chain recombines TRBV2 with TRBJ2-2; 11 bases are a match to TRBD2. The CDR3 runs 16 residues. Per the germline V gene, CDR1 is SNHLY and CDR2 is FYNNEI. The trim removed 2 bases at V and 5 bases at J, leaving 4 bases unmatched. The CDR3 sequence is CASSELSSGRTGELFF. CDR3 DNA: TGTGCCAGCAGTGAACTCTCTAGCGGGAGGACCGGGGAGCTGTTTTTT.

This clone was counted only a few times. J is TRBJ2-3 and V is TRBV27; D is undetermined. This CDR3 has 17 residues. V lost 4 bases to trimming and J lost 0 bases, with 17 bases between them. The germline CDR1 and CDR2 sequences are MNHEY and SMNVEV (reference sequence). The CDR3 DNA is TGTGCCAGCAGTTCCCCCATTCCGGCGTCTAGCACAGATACGCAGTATTTT. Its translation: CASSSPIPASSTDTQYF.

The chain joins TRBV25-1 to TRBJ2-2; D uncertain. This CDR3 has 13 amino acids. Germline CDR1 is MGHDK and CDR2 is SYGVNS. The V gene lost 5 bases and the J gene lost 4 bases, with 8 bases spanning the gap. As DNA, the CDR3 is TGTGCCAGCAGTTTAAAAGGCACCGGGGAGCTGTTTTTT. Translated: CASSLKGTGELFF.

The rearrangement uses TRBV5-8 and TRBJ1-2; D is undetermined. V lost 0 bases and J lost 4, with 13 bases in between. The CDR3 runs to 15 residues. Germline V gives CDR1 SGHTS, CDR2 YDEGEE. CDR3 coding DNA: TGTGCCAGCAGCTTGGTAGCCGGGCTGGGCTATGGCTACACCTTC. It specifies CASSLVAGLGYGYTF.

The chain uses TRBV4-3 and TRBJ2-2, with D tentatively TRBD1 (5 bases). The CDR3 length is 17 residues. The V gene lost 3 bases and the J gene lost 3 bases, with 17 bases spanning the gap. The V gene's germline CDR1 is LGHNA and CDR2 YSLEER. The CDR3 coding sequence is TGCGCCAGCAGCCACTCATTTGGAATAGGGGACACCGGGGAGCTGTTTTTT. Translating gives CASSHSFGIGDTGELFF.

This rearrangement joins TRBV28 to TRBJ1-5; D gene ambiguous. This CDR3 comprises 12 residues. Between the trimmed V and J ends, which lost 5 bases and 7 bases, there was a span of 9 bases. Per the germline V gene, CDR1 is MDHEN and CDR2 is SYDVKM. The CDR3 DNA reads as TGTGCCAGCAGTCCAATGGTCCAGCCCCAGCATTTT. Translated, it gives CASSPMVQPQHF.

This clone has a single count. V and J are TRBV7-2 and TRBJ2-5; TRBD2 is a possible D gene (6 bases). CDR3 length: 14 residues. Germline V gives CDR1 SGHTA, CDR2 FQGNSA. V was clipped by 1 base and J by 5 bases, with 11 bases between them. In nucleotides, the CDR3 is TGTGCCAGCAGCTTAGTAAAGGGGAGGGAGACCCAGTACTTC. As protein: CASSLVKGRETQYF.

This clone was counted a few times. The V and J genes are TRBV30 and TRBJ1-1; tentatively, D is TRBD1 (6 bases). V was clipped by 7 bases and J by 2 bases, with 17 bases between them. Germline CDR1 and CDR2: GTSNPN and SVGIG (reference sequence). This CDR3 has 14 residues. The CDR3 coding sequence is TGTGCCTATGGTGGCAGGGGAGCCAACACTGAAGCTTTCTTT. Its protein is CAYGGRGANTEAFF.

V gene TRBV19 combines with J gene TRBJ1-5, with TRBD1 matching over 8 bases. From germline, CDR1 is LNHDA and CDR2 SQIVND (reference sequence). Trimming cost V 7 bases and J 6 bases; bases outside gene matches: 8. The CDR3 spans 14 residues. CDR3 sequence: CASTDRGYGQPQHF. The CDR3 nucleotides are TGTGCCAGTACCGACAGGGGTTACGGTCAGCCCCAGCATTTT.

J is TRBJ1-2 and V is TRBV7-9; maybe TRBD1 (6 bases). The germline gives CDR1 SEHNR, CDR2 FQNEAQ (reference sequence). CDR3 length equals 17 residues. Deletions cut 0 bases from V and 4 bases from J, with 18 bases between. Here the CDR3 reads CASSLAGALQPIYGYTF. In DNA, the CDR3 is TGTGCCAGCAGCTTAGCGGGGGCCTTACAGCCAATCTATGGCTACACCTTC.

The chain combines TRBV5-5 with TRBJ1-2; D is unresolved. Germline V lookup: CDR1 SGHKS, CDR2 YYEKEE (reference sequence). The V and J ends lost 4 bases and 4 bases respectively, with 23 bases between them. The length of the CDR3 is 17 residues. The CDR3 nucleotides are TGTGCCAGCAGCCGGCAAAGATCCTTAGTCCTCGCCTATGGCTACACCTTC. Translation gives CASSRQRSLVLAYGYTF.

J is TRBJ2-1 and V is TRBV5-5; D may be TRBD2 (7 bases). Trimming cost V 4 bases and J 7 bases, with 18 bases left between them. Germline V CDR1 and CDR2: SGHKS, YYEKEE (reference sequence). The CDR3 is 15 residues long. The CDR3 DNA follows: TGTGCCAGCAGCCCCGTCGGGGGGCAGGGGAATGAGCAGTTCTTC. It translates to CASSPVGGQGNEQFF.

V and J are TRBV5-4 and TRBJ1-2; D is undetermined. This CDR3 has 13 amino acids. The germline V gene has CDR1 SGHNT and CDR2 YYREEE (reference sequence). V was shortened by 5 bases and J by 0 bases, with 8 bases between the two germline ends. The CDR3 reads CASRDGSNYGYTF. DNA of the CDR3: TGTGCCAGCAGGGACGGTTCTAACTATGGCTACACCTTC.

V gene TRBV30 combines with J gene TRBJ1-1; tentatively, D is TRBD1 (5 bases). This CDR3 is built from 14 residues. From germline, CDR1 is GTSNPN and CDR2 SVGIG (reference sequence). V was trimmed by 2 bases and J by 4 bases, leaving 14 bases between them. The CDR3 DNA reads TGTGCCTGGAGTCCGACAGTCCACGGCACTGAAGCTTTCTTT. It is translated as CAWSPTVHGTEAFF.

The V call is TRBV5-1, the J call TRBJ2-1, with 13 bases fitting TRBD2. J gave up 4 bases and V 7 bases, and 5 bases lay outside the gene matches. The CDR3 length is 15 residues. Per the germline V gene, CDR1 is SGHRS and CDR2 is YFSETQ. The CDR3 DNA is TGCGCCAGCGGGACTAGCGGGACTAAATACAATGAGCAGTTCTTC. It codes for CASGTSGTKYNEQFF.

The J gene is TRBJ2-7, the V gene TRBV28, with a weak D call TRBD2 (6 bases). Germline CDR1 and CDR2: MDHEN and SYDVKM. Trimming shortened V by 5 bases and J by 4 bases, and 12 bases separated the two germline ends. The CDR3 sequence is 13 residues long. For the CDR3, the DNA is TGTGCCAGCAGTAGGGCAGGGAGGTACGAGCAGTACTTC. Its protein is CASSRAGRYEQYF.